This T cell receptor beta chain was captured in a study of shared clonotypes between healthy human individuals. Background on the study: In total, the donors were a couple of women and a few men aged 18 to 49.

Donors comprised healthy HIV-negative adults lacking recent acute infections or vaccinations. The study separated CD4+ cells into CD45RA+ naive and CD45RA-negative memory subsets. Original methodology: Filtering of immunoSEQ junctional sequences could not match full-length read filtering. Produced via immunoSEQ multiplex PCR; TCRdb's table is partial and in-frame only. Clonal size and the V and J genes are those of that table, whereas D and trimming came from the DNA. Here the sample spans under 1,900,000 clones, just under 99% being singletons. The sample comprised naive CD4+ T cells sorted from blood. The subset: CD45RA+ positively selected. The clonotype originates from a man in his thirties or forties in good health.

The CDR3 DNA sequence: TGTGCCTGGAGTCCACAGGGCAATCAGCCCCAGCATTTT. Protein: CAWSPQGNQPQHF. The chain links TRBV30 to TRBJ1-5; maybe TRBD1 (5 bases). The V end lost 2 bases, the J end lost 2 bases, and 7 bases lay between the germline ends. This CDR3 is 13 amino acids long. Germline CDR1 GTSNPN, CDR2 SVGIG (reference sequence). Variable domain in full (rest from reference TRBV30 and TRBJ1-5): SQTIHQWPATLVQPVGSPLSLECTVEGTSNPNLYWYRQAAGRGLQLLFYSVGIGQISSEVPQNLSASRPQDRQFILSSKKLLLSDSGFYLCAWSPQGNQPQHFGDGTRLSIL.